Shown below are 5 T cell receptor beta chains from a single sample sequenced in a study of long-term antiretroviral therapy in people with HIV. With survey level as its setting, the immunoSEQ assay was v3.0. Produced via immunoSEQ multiplex PCR; TCRdb's table is partial and in-frame only. The sample has roughly 15,000 clones, approximately 73% seen once. The sequences come from unsorted PBMCs, collected 3.1 years after starting antiretroviral therapy. All receptors come from a man aged 35 to 55 with HIV.

CDR3 in amino acids: CASSQSWGGGTEAFF. The CDR3 DNA sequence: TGTGCCAGCAGCCAATCGTGGGGAGGGGGGACTGAAGCTTTCTTT. This chain joins TRBV16 and TRBJ1-1; maybe TRBD1 (6 bases). V was shortened by 0 bases and J by 5 bases, with 13 bases between the two germline ends. The germline V gene encodes CDR1 KGHSY and CDR2 FQNENV. CDR3 size: 15 residues.

CDR3 amino acids: CASSSGVTVAGYTF. In DNA form, the CDR3 reads TGTGCCAGCAGCTCCGGGGTGACAGTAGCCGGCTACACCTTC. The V call is TRBV5-6, the J call TRBJ1-2; a weak D match, TRBD1 (5 bases). Trimming took off 3 bases at V and 8 bases at J, with 17 bases between the two ends. Germline V lookup: CDR1 SGHDT, CDR2 YYEEEE. CDR3 length equals 14 residues.

The chain combines TRBV6-6 with TRBJ2-1; D is tentatively TRBD1 or TRBD2 (6 bases each). Trimming removed 5 bases at V and 8 bases at J, with 19 bases between. Germline CDR1 MNHNY, CDR2 SVGAGI (reference sequence). The CDR3 loop spans 15 amino acids. In DNA, the CDR3 is TGTGCCAGCAGTCCCGGGGGCCTGGGTAACGATGAGCAGTTCTTC. Protein sequence: CASSPGGLGNDEQFF.

The chain joins TRBV5-1 to TRBJ1-1, with D hard to call. The CDR3 covers 14 residues. Trimming took off 5 bases at V and 1 base at J, with 12 bases between the two ends. Germline lookup yields CDR1 SGHRS and CDR2 YFSETQ. In DNA form, the CDR3 reads TGCGCCAGCAGGGTACCACAAACGAACACTGAAGCTTTCTTT. Protein: CASRVPQTNTEAFF. The complete variable domain, with remaining parts taken from reference TRBV5-1 and TRBJ1-1, reads KAGVTQTPRYLIKTRGQQVTLSCSPISGHRSVSWYQQTPGQGLQFLFEYFSETQRNKGNFPGRFSGRQFSNSRSEMNVSTLELGDSALYLCASRVPQTNTEAFFGQGTRLTVV.

This sequence joins TRBV4-1 and TRBJ1-6; 7 bases align to TRBD1. The germline CDR1 and CDR2 sequences are MGHRA and YSYEKL. Unmatched junction bases numbered 9, after V lost 4 bases and J lost 9 bases. This CDR3 has 15 amino acids. CDR3 coding DNA: TGCGCCAGCAGCCTTAGCCAGGGGGACTTTTCACCCCTCCACTTT. Translated, it gives CASSLSQGDFSPLHF.